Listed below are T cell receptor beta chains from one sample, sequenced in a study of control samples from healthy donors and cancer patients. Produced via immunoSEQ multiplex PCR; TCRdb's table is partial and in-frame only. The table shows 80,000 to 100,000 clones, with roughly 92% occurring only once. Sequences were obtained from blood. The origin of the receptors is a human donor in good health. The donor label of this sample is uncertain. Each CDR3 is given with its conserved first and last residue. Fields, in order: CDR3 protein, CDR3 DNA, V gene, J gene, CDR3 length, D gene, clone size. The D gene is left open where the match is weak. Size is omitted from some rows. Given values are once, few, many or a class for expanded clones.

cdr3_aa: CATSDRGTGRLFF; cdr3_nt: TGTGCCACCAGTGATCGTGGGACAGGGAGACTGTTTTTT; v_call: TRBV24-1; j_call: TRBJ1-4; cdr3_length: 13; d_call: TRBD1; clone_size: NA
cdr3_aa: CASREGEKLFF; cdr3_nt: TGTGCCAGTAGAGAGGGGGAAAAACTGTTTTTT; v_call: TRBV19; j_call: TRBJ1-4; cdr3_length: 11; d_call: NA; clone_size: NA
cdr3_aa: CASSPAWGGANEQFF; cdr3_nt: TGTGCCAGCAGCCCCGCTTGGGGGGGGGCCAATGAGCAGTTCTTC; v_call: TRBV6-6; j_call: TRBJ2-1; cdr3_length: 15; d_call: NA; clone_size: NA
cdr3_aa: CASSIAHEQFF; cdr3_nt: TGTGCCAGTAGTATCGCCCATGAGCAGTTCTTC; v_call: TRBV19; j_call: TRBJ2-1; cdr3_length: 11; d_call: NA; clone_size: NA
cdr3_aa: CASSLELPTGQGSPLHF; cdr3_nt: TGCGCCAGCAGCTTGGAGCTCCCAACGGGACAGGGTTCACCCCTCCACTTT; v_call: TRBV5-1; j_call: TRBJ1-6; cdr3_length: 17; d_call: TRBD1; clone_size: NA
cdr3_aa: CASSLTGGKSPLHF; cdr3_nt: TGTGCCAGCAGCCTGACAGGGGGGAAATCACCCCTCCACTTT; v_call: TRBV6-5; j_call: TRBJ1-6; cdr3_length: 14; d_call: TRBD1; clone_size: NA
cdr3_aa: CASSYGNWNNEAFF; cdr3_nt: TGTGCCAGCAGTTACGGGAATTGGAATAATGAAGCTTTCTTT; v_call: TRBV6-5; j_call: TRBJ1-1; cdr3_length: 14; d_call: NA; clone_size: NA
cdr3_aa: CASTTNPLGYTF; cdr3_nt: TGTGCCAGCACCACTAACCCATTGGGCTACACCTTC; v_call: TRBV2; j_call: TRBJ1-2; cdr3_length: 12; d_call: NA; clone_size: once
cdr3_aa: CASSQGPGTCTDTQYF; cdr3_nt: TGCGCCAGCAGCCAAGGCCCAGGGACTTGCACAGATACGCAGTATTTT; v_call: TRBV4-3; j_call: TRBJ2-3; cdr3_length: 16; d_call: NA; clone_size: NA
cdr3_aa: CASSRGSQGQPQHF; cdr3_nt: TGTGCCAGTAGTAGGGGCTCACAGGGACAGCCCCAGCATTTT; v_call: TRBV19; j_call: TRBJ1-5; cdr3_length: 14; d_call: NA; clone_size: NA
cdr3_aa: CASSLVGRAAEAFF; cdr3_nt: TGTGCCAGCAGCTTGGTCGGTAGGGCCGCTGAAGCTTTCTTT; v_call: TRBV5-5; j_call: TRBJ1-1; cdr3_length: 14; d_call: NA; clone_size: few
cdr3_aa: CAWSADRDTEAFF; cdr3_nt: TGTGCCTGGAGCGCCGACAGGGATACTGAAGCTTTCTTT; v_call: TRBV30; j_call: TRBJ1-1; cdr3_length: 13; d_call: TRBD1; clone_size: NA
cdr3_aa: CARSGTGPNEKLFF; cdr3_nt: TGTGCCAGAAGCGGGACAGGGCCAAATGAAAAACTGTTTTTT; v_call: TRBV5-3; j_call: TRBJ1-4; cdr3_length: 14; d_call: TRBD1; clone_size: NA
cdr3_aa: CASSYFTSRGLSYTF; cdr3_nt: TGTGCCAGCAGTTACTTCACCTCTCGGGGGTTGAGCTACACCTTC; v_call: TRBV6-5; j_call: TRBJ1-2; cdr3_length: 15; d_call: NA; clone_size: NA
cdr3_aa: CASSQGRSGYTF; cdr3_nt: TGTGCCAGCAGCCAAGGACGTTCTGGCTACACCTTC; v_call: TRBV3-1/TRBV3-2; j_call: TRBJ1-2; cdr3_length: 12; d_call: NA; clone_size: NA
cdr3_aa: CASSSDRAYGYTF; cdr3_nt: TGTGCCAGCAGTTCGGACAGGGCCTATGGCTACACCTTC; v_call: TRBV6-2/TRBV6-3; j_call: TRBJ1-2; cdr3_length: 13; d_call: TRBD1; clone_size: NA
cdr3_aa: CASSYSPDRMAGNTIYF; cdr3_nt: TGTGCCAGCAGTTACTCCCCGGACAGGATGGCTGGAAACACCATATATTTT; v_call: TRBV6-2/TRBV6-3; j_call: TRBJ1-3; cdr3_length: 17; d_call: TRBD1; clone_size: NA
cdr3_aa: CATSRVGGTGVQETQYF; cdr3_nt: TGTGCCACCAGCAGAGTGGGCGGGACAGGGGTCCAAGAGACCCAGTACTTC; v_call: TRBV15; j_call: TRBJ2-5; cdr3_length: 17; d_call: TRBD1; clone_size: NA
cdr3_aa: CASSTGQGVGYTF; cdr3_nt: TGTGCCAGCAGCACGGGACAGGGAGTCGGCTACACCTTC; v_call: TRBV5-6; j_call: TRBJ1-2; cdr3_length: 13; d_call: TRBD1; clone_size: once
cdr3_aa: CASSVSQGQPQHF; cdr3_nt: TGTGCCAGCAGTGTATCCCAGGGGCAGCCCCAGCATTTT; v_call: TRBV6-4; j_call: TRBJ1-5; cdr3_length: 13; d_call: NA; clone_size: NA
cdr3_aa: CASSLRTDNEKLFF; cdr3_nt: TGTGCCAGCAGCCTTCGGACAGATAATGAAAAACTGTTTTTT; v_call: TRBV3-1/TRBV3-2; j_call: TRBJ1-4; cdr3_length: 14; d_call: NA; clone_size: NA
cdr3_aa: CASSRSDYSEAFF; cdr3_nt: TGTGCCAGCAGTCGGTCGGATTATAGTGAAGCTTTCTTT; v_call: TRBV27; j_call: TRBJ1-1; cdr3_length: 13; d_call: NA; clone_size: NA
cdr3_aa: CASSPWNDLAGTEAFF; cdr3_nt: TGTGCCAGCAGCCCCTGGAACGATTTGGCGGGCACTGAAGCTTTCTTT; v_call: TRBV7-8; j_call: TRBJ1-1; cdr3_length: 16; d_call: NA; clone_size: NA
cdr3_aa: CASRPPGFSNTGELFF; cdr3_nt: TGCGCCAGCAGACCCCCAGGGTTTTCGAACACCGGGGAGCTGTTTTTT; v_call: TRBV10-1; j_call: TRBJ2-2; cdr3_length: 16; d_call: NA; clone_size: NA
cdr3_aa: CSVADPGNRWRTDTQYF; cdr3_nt: TGCAGCGTTGCAGACCCCGGAAACAGGTGGAGGACAGATACGCAGTATTTT; v_call: TRBV29-1; j_call: TRBJ2-3; cdr3_length: 17; d_call: NA; clone_size: NA
cdr3_aa: CASSNSNQPQHF; cdr3_nt: TGTGCCAGCAGTAATAGCAATCAGCCCCAGCATTTT; v_call: TRBV2; j_call: TRBJ1-5; cdr3_length: 12; d_call: NA; clone_size: NA
cdr3_aa: CASSSGGAGEDTQYF; cdr3_nt: TGTGCCAGCAGTTCTGGGGGGGCCGGGGAAGATACGCAGTATTTT; v_call: TRBV6-6; j_call: TRBJ2-3; cdr3_length: 15; d_call: NA; clone_size: NA
cdr3_aa: CASSQRRDSLRETQYF; cdr3_nt: TGTGCCAGCAGCCAAAGAAGGGACTCCCTGCGGGAGACCCAGTACTTC; v_call: TRBV3-1/TRBV3-2; j_call: TRBJ2-5; cdr3_length: 16; d_call: NA; clone_size: once
cdr3_aa: CASRNRDGYTF; cdr3_nt: TGTGCCAGCAGAAACAGGGATGGCTACACCTTC; v_call: TRBV11-2; j_call: TRBJ1-2; cdr3_length: 11; d_call: NA; clone_size: NA
cdr3_aa: CASSQKPNTEAFF; cdr3_nt: TGTGCCAGCAGCCAAAAGCCGAACACTGAAGCTTTCTTT; v_call: TRBV3-1/TRBV3-2; j_call: TRBJ1-1; cdr3_length: 13; d_call: NA; clone_size: NA